Below, 16 T cell receptor beta chains from the same sample are listed, as sequenced in a study of a mutant IDH1 vaccine in newly diagnosed glioma. The time point: week 5, during vaccination. One vaccine dose held 300 ug of mutant IDH1 20-mer peptide and came with topical imiquimod. TCRdb keeps only in-frame clones here, not all; method: immunoSEQ multiplex PCR. The repertoire holds roughly 40,000 clones, roughly nine tenths seen once, with around 3% in the top ten. For these receptors, no antigen is known. Sequenced material: PBMCs, taken from a glioma patient whose treatment included an IDH1 peptide vaccine. The receptors stem from a man aged 45-65 years with glioma.

This clone came up once. The chain combines TRBV7-9 with TRBJ1-1; D gene uncertain. V gave up 3 bases and J gave up 2 bases, with 10 bases separating them. CDR3 length: 14 amino acids. The germline V gene has CDR1 SEHNR and CDR2 FQNEAQ (reference sequence). The CDR3 is CASSFVGPNTEAFF. As DNA, the CDR3 is TGTGCCAGCAGCTTTGTGGGTCCCAACACTGAAGCTTTCTTT.

The chain employs TRBV2 and TRBJ1-2; the D gene is possibly TRBD1 (6 bases). The CDR3 is 18 amino acids. Germline loops: CDR1 SNHLY, CDR2 FYNNEI. Trimming shortened V by 5 bases and J by 2 bases, and 24 bases separated the two germline ends. For the CDR3, the DNA is TGTGCCAGCAGTAAAACCACCCGGCCGGGACACGGGAACTATGGCTACACCTTC. This encodes CASSKTTRPGHGNYGYTF.

This clone was observed a single time. The V and J genes are TRBV5-1 and TRBJ1-4; 7 bases agree with TRBD1. With V trimmed by 4 bases and J by 3 bases, 3 bases remained unmatched. Germline V lookup: CDR1 SGHRS, CDR2 YFSETQ. This CDR3 region has 14 residues. This CDR3 is CASSLGTANEKLFF. In DNA form, the CDR3 reads TGCGCCAGCAGCCTCGGGACAGCTAATGAAAAACTGTTTTTT. Using reference TRBV5-1 and TRBJ1-4 for the parts outside the CDR3, the full variable domain is KAGVTQTPRYLIKTRGQQVTLSCSPISGHRSVSWYQQTPGQGLQFLFEYFSETQRNKGNFPGRFSGRQFSNSRSEMNVSTLELGDSALYLCASSLGTANEKLFFGSGTQLSVL.

The J gene is TRBJ1-4, the V gene TRBV6-5; D possibly corresponds to TRBD1 (5 bases). Germline V gives CDR1 MNHEY, CDR2 SVGAGI. The CDR3 is made up of 16 amino acids. Trimming left V 0 bases short and J 5 bases short, with 13 bases between. The CDR3 bases are TGTGCCAGCAGTTACTCGGGGGGAGGAGGGAATGAAAAACTGTTTTTT. The encoded protein is CASSYSGGGGNEKLFF.

V gene TRBV6-6 combines with J gene TRBJ2-1, with D hard to call. Trimming took off 4 bases at V and 5 bases at J, with 6 bases between the two ends. The CDR3 runs to 12 residues. Per the germline V gene, CDR1 is MNHNY and CDR2 is SVGAGI (reference sequence). The CDR3 spells CASSFLDNEQFF. CDR3 DNA sequence: TGTGCCAGCAGTTTTTTAGACAATGAGCAGTTCTTC.

The J gene is TRBJ2-7, the V gene TRBV11-2; 10 positions match TRBD1. The germline V gene encodes CDR1 SGHAT and CDR2 FQNNGV. The CDR3 sequence is 15 residues long. V dropped 2 bases and J dropped 7; count of bases not matched to a gene: 8. CDR3: CASSLRQDRGWEQYF. The DNA of the CDR3 is TGTGCCAGCAGCTTAAGACAGGACAGGGGGTGGGAGCAGTACTTC.

The rearrangement uses TRBV6-6 and TRBJ1-1; D call uncertain. The CDR3 runs 14 residues. V gave up 1 base and J gave up 3 bases, with 9 bases separating them. Germline values: CDR1 MNHNY, CDR2 SVGAGI (reference sequence). The CDR3 spells CASSYYDRDTEAFF. The DNA for the CDR3 is TGTGCCAGCAGTTACTATGACCGGGACACTGAAGCTTTCTTT.

CDR3 sequence reads: CASSDITGKGYGYTF. The CDR3 DNA reads TGTGCCAGCAGTGACATAACGGGGAAGGGCTATGGCTACACCTTC. V and J are TRBV25-1 and TRBJ1-2; the D is unclear. Germline assignment: CDR1 MGHDK and CDR2 SYGVNS. The length of the CDR3 is 15 residues. The V gene lost 3 bases and the J gene lost 4 bases, with 15 bases spanning the gap.

The chain joins TRBV11-2 to TRBJ1-3; 7 bases are shared with TRBD1. This CDR3 has 16 amino acids. Germline CDR1 reads SGHAT; CDR2 reads FQNNGV. J lost 3 bases, V lost 3 bases, and 8 bases had no gene match. The CDR3 sequence is CASSFSTGNVGNTIYF. DNA for the CDR3: TGTGCCAGCAGCTTTTCGACAGGGAACGTTGGAAACACCATATATTTT.

The genes are TRBV5-4 and TRBJ2-7, with D perhaps TRBD1 (5 bases). The V and J ends lost 4 bases and 1 base respectively, with 9 bases between them. Germline V lookup: CDR1 SGHNT, CDR2 YYREEE (reference sequence). This CDR3 spans 13 amino acids. The CDR3 bases are TGTGCCAGCAGCGCCACAGGTTCCTACGAGCAGTACTTC. It is translated as CASSATGSYEQYF.

V is TRBV6-6 and J is TRBJ2-1, with 8 bases matching TRBD1. The CDR3 is 15 amino acids. The junction had 12 bases not matched to a gene; V was cut back by 5 bases and J by 9 bases. Per the germline V gene, CDR1 is MNHNY and CDR2 is SVGAGI (reference sequence). The DNA for the CDR3 is TGTGCCAGCAGTCCCACGGACAGGGCAGGGGGTGAGCAGTTCTTC. It encodes CASSPTDRAGGEQFF.

The DNA for the CDR3 is TGCGCCAGCAGCTTCCGCCGTACAGTGGACCGCACAGATACGCAGTATTTT. This sequence encodes CASSFRRTVDRTDTQYF. The V gene is TRBV5-1, the J gene TRBJ2-3; no reliable D call. This CDR3 comprises 17 residues. Looked up from germline, CDR1 is SGHRS and CDR2 is YFSETQ. Trimming stripped 2 bases from V and 1 base from J, with 17 bases between.

The V call is TRBV27, the J call TRBJ1-2, with TRBD1 as a possible D gene (5 bases). CDR1 is MNHEY, CDR2 SMNVEV, per germline (reference sequence). V lost 3 bases and J lost 0, with 8 bases in between. CDR3 length: 14 amino acids. The CDR3 here is CASSLRGANYGYTF. The CDR3 coding sequence is TGTGCCAGCAGTTTGAGGGGTGCTAACTATGGCTACACCTTC.

CDR3 residues: CASSYSWDEQFF. CDR3 nucleotide sequence: TGTGCCAGCAGTTACTCCTGGGATGAGCAGTTCTTC. The chain carries TRBV6-5 and TRBJ2-1; no clear D. Between the trimmed V and J ends, which lost 0 bases and 8 bases, there was a span of 5 bases. The germline V gene has CDR1 MNHEY and CDR2 SVGAGI. This CDR3 spans 12 amino acids.

This chain links TRBV7-2 with TRBJ2-3, with 11 bases fitting TRBD2. The CDR3 length is 16 residues. CDR1 and CDR2 (germline): SGHTA, FQGNSA. Trimming took 5 bases from V and 2 from J; bases not matched to a gene: 6. This CDR3 is CASSPLAGGFTDTQYF. CDR3 coding DNA: TGTGCCAGCAGCCCATTAGCGGGGGGGTTCACAGATACGCAGTATTTT.

V and J are TRBV5-1 and TRBJ2-3; D gene unclear. The CDR3 spans 11 residues. The germline CDR1 and CDR2 sequences are SGHRS and YFSETQ. V lost 0 bases and J lost 5, with 1 base in between. CDR3 nucleotide sequence: TGCGCCAGCAGCTTGGGAGATACGCAGTATTTT. Its protein product is CASSLGDTQYF.